The subject of this entry is one T cell receptor (beta chain). The data were obtained in a study of control samples from healthy donors and cancer patients. This CDR3 has 16 residues. The V end was cut by 5 bases, the J end by 0 bases, with 14 bases between. Germline loops: CDR1 WNHNN, CDR2 SYGVQD (reference sequence). Clones were sequenced by immunoSEQ multiplex PCR, and TCRdb holds only the in-frame ones, with some missing. Of more than 70,000 clones in the sample, about 89% are singletons; the top ten hold about 0.92%. The sample was blood. This chain connects TRBV10-1 to TRBJ2-1; D is possibly TRBD1 (6 bases). The receptor comes from a woman in her twenties or thirties in good health. The CDR3 DNA is TGCGCCAGCAGTCAGTTAGGGGGTAGCTCCTACAATGAGCAGTTCTTC. This gives the protein CASSQLGGSSYNEQFF.